These 27 T cell receptor beta chains originate from one sample sequenced in a study of CD8+ T cells in alopecia areata. Reverse transcribed after extraction, RNA yielded cDNA as the sequencing template. Sequencing used immunoSEQ multiplex PCR; TCRdb keeps in-frame clones, though not all of them. The sample lists about 200,000 clones, around two fifths occurring once. Treatment indicated: oral pan-JAK inhibitor, 5-10 mg twice daily. Sequencing was performed on CD4+ T cells sorted from blood, taken around week 30, from a patient treated with tofacitinib. The receptors stem from a human donor with alopecia areata.

This clone has only a few counts. The chain combines TRBV27 with TRBJ2-7; TRBD1 aligns across 7 bases. J gave up 9 bases and V 11 bases, and 10 bases lay outside the gene matches. Germline CDR1 is MNHEY and CDR2 is SMNVEV (reference sequence). This CDR3 comprises 11 residues. For the CDR3, the DNA is TGTGCCGGTAACAGGGGAATTTCGCAGTACTTC. This gives the protein CAGNRGISQYF.

The chain couples TRBV7-9 to TRBJ2-1; no clear D. Trimming pared 2 bases from V and 0 bases from J, leaving 8 bases between. Germline V gene sequence: CDR1 SEHNR, CDR2 FQNEAQ (reference sequence). The CDR3 length is 15 residues. The CDR3: CASSLRGDSYNEQFF. The CDR3 nucleotides are TGTGCCAGCAGCTTAAGAGGCGACTCCTACAATGAGCAGTTCTTC.

This clone was found many times. CDR3: CASSSGGLAGVLEQFF. In nucleotides, the CDR3 is TGTGCCAGCAGTTCGGGTGGGCTAGCGGGAGTACTTGAGCAGTTCTTC. This rearrangement joins TRBV5-4 to TRBJ2-1, with 10 bases aligning to TRBD2. Trimming cost V 5 bases and J 9 bases; bases outside gene matches: 14. The CDR3 is made up of 16 amino acids. Germline CDR1 SGHNT, CDR2 YYREEE (reference sequence).

The rearrangement joins TRBV19 to TRBJ1-5; D gene uncertain. Trimming cost V 10 bases and J 0 bases, with 10 bases left between them. Germline V gene sequence: CDR1 LNHDA, CDR2 SQIVND (reference sequence). CDR3 length: 13 amino acids. DNA for the CDR3: TGTGCCACCCGCTTCAATAGCAATCAGCCCCAGCATTTT. Its translation is CATRFNSNQPQHF.

The rearrangement joins TRBV7-9 to TRBJ2-2; weak D call: TRBD2 (5 bases). CDR3 length equals 15 residues. V was clipped by 5 bases and J by 0 bases, with 10 bases between them. Germline CDR1 SEHNR, CDR2 FQNEAQ (reference sequence). CDR3 nucleotide sequence: TGTGCCAGCAGCCTAGGGAGAACGAACACCGGGGAGCTGTTTTTT. Protein sequence: CASSLGRTNTGELFF.

In its sample, this clone was seen a few times. V usage is TRBV19 and J usage is TRBJ2-2, with D hard to call. V lost 6 bases and J 0 bases, leaving 5 bases between the germline ends. This CDR3 is 13 amino acids long. The germline gives CDR1 LNHDA, CDR2 SQIVND (reference sequence). The CDR3, as DNA: TGTGCCAGTAGGCCAGCGAACACCGGGGAGCTGTTTTTT. This translates into CASRPANTGELFF. Based on the CDR3 plus reference TRBV19 and TRBJ2-2, the full variable domain is DGGITQSPKYLFRKEGQNVTLSCEQNLNHDAMYWYRQDPGQGLRLIYYSQIVNDFQKGDIAEGYSVSREKKESFPLTVTSAQKNPTAFYLCASRPANTGELFFGEGSRLTVL.

V and J are TRBV6-5 and TRBJ1-2, with a tentative D call TRBD1 (5 bases). Trimming cost V 7 bases and J 2 bases, with 11 bases left between them. CDR1 and CDR2 from the germline V gene are MNHEY and SVGAGI. This CDR3 comprises 13 residues. This CDR3 reads CASTFGGNYGYTF. DNA of the CDR3: TGTGCCAGCACTTTCGGGGGGAACTATGGCTACACCTTC.

The chain joins TRBV4-1 to TRBJ2-4, with D tentatively TRBD1 or TRBD2 (5 bases each). The V end lost 6 bases, the J end lost 7 bases, and 22 bases lay between the germline ends. CDR1 is MGHRA and CDR2 is YSYEKL in the germline V gene. The CDR3 spans 16 residues. Here the CDR3 reads CASRSNRGPKGNIQYF. The DNA for the CDR3 is TGCGCCAGCAGATCGAATCGGGGACCAAAAGGGAACATTCAGTACTTC.

This rearrangement joins TRBV30 to TRBJ1-5; TRBD1 is a possible D gene (5 bases). The CDR3 has 14 amino acids. V gave up 4 bases and J gave up 2 bases, with 12 bases separating them. Germline V CDR1 and CDR2: GTSNPN, SVGIG (reference sequence). CDR3: CAWKVRGGNQPQHF. The DNA of the CDR3 is TGTGCCTGGAAGGTGAGGGGAGGCAATCAGCCCCAGCATTTT. Looking up the rest from reference TRBV30 and TRBJ1-5 gives the full variable domain: SQTIHQWPATLVQPVGSPLSLECTVEGTSNPNLYWYRQAAGRGLQLLFYSVGIGQISSEVPQNLSASRPQDRQFILSSKKLLLSDSGFYLCAWKVRGGNQPQHFGDGTRLSIL.

This sequence joins TRBV29-1 and TRBJ1-2, with a weak D call TRBD1 (6 bases). The CDR3 contains 13 residues. Trimming shortened V by 4 bases and J by 7 bases, and 16 bases separated the two germline ends. Germline lookup yields CDR1 SQVTM and CDR2 ANQGSEA. The chain's CDR3 is CSVGQDVYSGYTF. CDR3 in DNA: TGCAGCGTTGGACAGGATGTGTACTCTGGCTACACCTTC. Using reference TRBV29-1 and TRBJ1-2 for the parts outside the CDR3, the full variable domain is SAVISQKPSRDICQRGTSLTIQCQVDSQVTMMFWYRQQPGQSLTLIATANQGSEATYESGFVIDKFPISRPNLTFSTLTVSNMSPEDSSIYLCSVGQDVYSGYTFGSGTRLTVV.

This clone has at least ten counts. The chain joins TRBV19 to TRBJ2-1, with D tentatively TRBD2 (5 bases). Per the germline V gene, CDR1 is LNHDA and CDR2 is SQIVND (reference sequence). The CDR3 covers 18 residues. Trimming removed 4 bases from V and 0 bases from J, with 19 bases in between. The CDR3 nucleotides are TGTGCCAGTAGTACCAACCCCTACAAGCGGACCTCCTACAATGAGCAGTTCTTC. It encodes CASSTNPYKRTSYNEQFF.

In its sample, this clone was seen once. The rearrangement uses TRBV7-9 and TRBJ2-7, with D possibly being TRBD2 (5 bases). CDR1 and CDR2 from the germline V gene are SEHNR and FQNEAQ (reference sequence). The CDR3 covers 13 residues. Trimming cost V 5 bases and J 7 bases, with 15 bases left between them. The CDR3 spells CASSLPGDREQYF. CDR3 sequence (DNA): TGTGCCAGCAGCCTTCCCGGGGATCGGGAGCAGTACTTC.

The V gene is TRBV30, the J gene TRBJ1-1; 7 bases are shared with TRBD1. CDR3 length equals 12 residues. From germline, CDR1 is GTSNPN and CDR2 SVGIG (reference sequence). The V and J ends lost 2 bases and 11 bases, in that order; junction bases with no gene match: 8. The CDR3 sequence: CAWSSSGGMAFF. CDR3 nucleotide sequence: TGTGCCTGGAGTTCCTCAGGGGGAATGGCTTTCTTT.

This sequence joins TRBV7-4 and TRBJ1-1, with D perhaps TRBD1 (5 bases). V was cut by 5 bases and J by 3 bases, with 16 bases left in between. The germline gives CDR1 SGHVT, CDR2 SQSDAQ. The CDR3 is 15 amino acids. The CDR3 reads CASSSEGPSHTEAFF. The CDR3 DNA reads TGTGCCAGCAGCAGCGAGGGACCCTCCCACACTGAAGCTTTCTTT.

This chain uses TRBV4-2 with TRBJ2-1; D unresolved. CDR3 size: 14 residues. V was shortened by 1 base and J by 3 bases, with 7 bases between the two germline ends. Looked up from germline, CDR1 is LGHNA and CDR2 is YNFKEQ. This CDR3 is CASSQVGSYNEQFF. The CDR3 DNA sequence: TGTGCCAGCAGCCAAGTGGGCAGCTACAATGAGCAGTTCTTC.

This clone came up a few times. The V gene is TRBV5-4, the J gene TRBJ1-6; D call uncertain. Trimming cost V 0 bases and J 10 bases, with 14 bases left between them. CDR1 is SGHNT and CDR2 is YYREEE in the germline V gene (reference sequence). The CDR3 spans 15 residues. The CDR3 region has the DNA TGTGCCAGCAGCTTGGCCCAGCAGGTACACTCACCCCTCCACTTT. Protein product: CASSLAQQVHSPLHF.

The chain employs TRBV6-1 and TRBJ1-2; 7 positions agree with TRBD1. Germline V gene lookup returns CDR1 MNHNS and CDR2 SASEGT. The CDR3 length is 13 residues. V lost 6 bases to trimming and J lost 3 bases; unmatched junction nucleotides: 4. CDR3 amino acids: CASRTTGDYGYTF. CDR3 DNA: TGTGCCAGCAGGACTACAGGGGACTATGGCTACACCTTC.

There are a few counts of this clone. This chain's CDR3 is CASRAIGQGNQPQHF. Written as DNA, the CDR3 is TGTGCCAGCAGGGCTATTGGACAGGGAAATCAGCCCCAGCATTTT. The rearrangement joins TRBV11-2 to TRBJ1-5; 8 bases map to TRBD1. CDR1 is SGHAT and CDR2 is FQNNGV in the germline V gene. The CDR3 runs 15 residues. Unmatched junction bases numbered 8, after V lost 6 bases and J lost 4 bases. Combining the CDR3 with reference TRBV11-2 and TRBJ1-5 gives the whole variable domain EAGVAQSPRYKIIEKRQSVAFWCNPISGHATLYWYQQILGQGPKLLIQFQNNGVVDDSQLPKDRFSAERLKGVDSTLKIQPAKLEDSAVYLCASRAIGQGNQPQHFGDGTRLSIL.

The chain couples TRBV7-9 to TRBJ2-7, with a weak D call TRBD2 (5 bases). The CDR3 covers 12 residues. CDR1 and CDR2 (germline): SEHNR, FQNEAQ (reference sequence). V was trimmed by 5 bases and J by 5 bases, leaving 10 bases between them. The CDR3 loop is CASSRRPHEQYF. DNA for the CDR3: TGTGCCAGCAGCCGGAGGCCCCACGAGCAGTACTTC.

The V call is TRBV10-1, the J call TRBJ2-1; 9 bases align to TRBD2. The germline V gene encodes CDR1 WNHNN and CDR2 SYGVQD (reference sequence). V dropped 2 bases and J dropped 7; count of bases not matched to a gene: 3. CDR3 length: 14 residues. CDR3 sequence (DNA): TGCGCCAGCAGTGAGGGGAGCGGGGGGAATGAGCAGTTCTTC. Protein sequence: CASSEGSGGNEQFF.

The chain employs TRBV19 and TRBJ2-6, with TRBD1 matching over 7 bases. J lost 0 bases, V lost 4 bases, and 9 bases had no gene match. Per germline, CDR1 LNHDA and CDR2 SQIVND (reference sequence). The CDR3 covers 18 residues. CDR3 nucleotide sequence: TGTGCCAGTAGTACGGGGCAACAGGGGATCTCTGGGGCCAACGTCCTGACTTTC. This gives the protein CASSTGQQGISGANVLTF.

This rearrangement joins TRBV5-6 to TRBJ2-7; D is ambiguous. This CDR3 is 16 amino acids long. V lost 6 bases, J lost 3 bases, and 22 bases lay in between. In germline, CDR1 is SGHDT, CDR2 YYEEEE. CDR3 DNA: TGTGCCAGCACCAATGGGTTCGCGCGGCAGATCTACGAGCAGTACTTC. This codes for CASTNGFARQIYEQYF.

This clone was counted once. The chain uses TRBV25-1 and TRBJ2-7, with D maybe TRBD2 (6 bases). This CDR3 comprises 15 residues. CDR1 MGHDK and CDR2 SYGVNS come from the germline V gene. V was pared by 6 bases and J by 2 bases, with 17 bases between. The CDR3 DNA sequence: TGTGCCAGCAGCCTTGGGGGGTCCCTTCCCTACGAGCAGTACTTC. As protein: CASSLGGSLPYEQYF.

The V gene is TRBV18, the J gene TRBJ1-1, with D maybe TRBD1 (5 bases). Trimming removed 2 bases from V and 4 bases from J, with 11 bases in between. Germline values: CDR1 KGHSH, CDR2 LQKENI. This CDR3 has 14 amino acids. DNA of the CDR3: TGTGCCAGCTCACCAGGGGCGGGTATCACTGAAGCTTTCTTT. Amino acid sequence: CASSPGAGITEAFF. Full variable domain (outside the CDR3, taken from reference TRBV18 and TRBJ1-1): NAGVMQNPRHLVRRRGQEARLRCSPMKGHSHVYWYRQLPEEGLKFMVYLQKENIIDESGMPKERFSAEFPKEGPSILRIQQVVRGDSAAYFCASSPGAGITEAFFGQGTRLTVV.

This clone has just a few counts. The chain carries TRBV4-2 and TRBJ2-2; a weak D match, TRBD2 (6 bases). The V end was cut by 4 bases, the J end by 0 bases, with 12 bases between. The CDR3 consists of 16 residues. Germline values: CDR1 LGHNA, CDR2 YNFKEQ. CDR3 in amino acids: CASSLRRDTNTGELFF. CDR3 nucleotide sequence: TGTGCCAGCAGCCTACGGAGGGATACGAACACCGGGGAGCTGTTTTTT.

Points on this clone: The junction departs from germline at one end; a sequencing error may be responsible. This chain connects TRBV9 to TRBJ2-5; D tentatively fits TRBD1 or TRBD2 (5 bases each). This CDR3 has 13 amino acids. Germline CDR1 is SGDLS and CDR2 is YYNGEE. CDR3 loop: CASSVGHRGALDF. The CDR3 DNA reads TGTGCCAGCAGCGTAGGTCATAGGGGAGCCCTAGACTTC.

V usage is TRBV6-5 and J usage is TRBJ1-1, with D unresolved. Trimming took off 4 bases at V and 4 bases at J, with 16 bases between the two ends. Germline V CDR1 and CDR2: MNHEY, SVGAGI. CDR3 length equals 15 residues. CDR3 amino acids: CASSFRGLGSTEAFF. The CDR3 nucleotides read TGTGCCAGCAGTTTCCGAGGTTTGGGGAGCACTGAAGCTTTCTTT.